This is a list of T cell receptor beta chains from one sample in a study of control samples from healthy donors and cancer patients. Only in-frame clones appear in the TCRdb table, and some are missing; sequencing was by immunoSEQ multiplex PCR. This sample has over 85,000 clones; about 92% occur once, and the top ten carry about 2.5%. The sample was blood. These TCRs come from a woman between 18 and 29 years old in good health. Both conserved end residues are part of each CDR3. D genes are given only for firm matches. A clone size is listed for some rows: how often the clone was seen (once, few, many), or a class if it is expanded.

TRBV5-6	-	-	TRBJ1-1	CASSLGGAGAFF	TGTGCCAGCAGCTTGGGAGGGGCTGGGGCTTTCTTT
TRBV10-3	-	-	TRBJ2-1	CAIGINEQFF	TGTGCCATCGGCATCAATGAGCAGTTCTTC
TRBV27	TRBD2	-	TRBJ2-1	CASSLPAGGPGLSYNEQFF	TGTGCCAGCAGTTTACCAGCGGGGGGGCCGGGGCTCTCCTACAATGAGCAGTTCTTC
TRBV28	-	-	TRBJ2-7	CASSLRTGTSGSYEQYF	TGTGCCAGCAGTTTACGCACCGGGACATCTGGTTCCTACGAGCAGTACTTC
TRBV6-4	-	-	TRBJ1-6	CASSDSGSPLHF	TGTGCCAGCAGTGACTCGGGTTCACCCCTCCACTTT
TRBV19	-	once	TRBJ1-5	CASSIGAVIEHF	TGTGCCAGTAGTATCGGAGCAGTCATTGAGCATTTT
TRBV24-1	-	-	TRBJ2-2	CATSDLRGTDTGELFF	TGTGCCACCAGTGATTTGCGTGGGACTGACACCGGGGAGCTGTTTTTT
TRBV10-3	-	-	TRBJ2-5	CAISFAETQYF	TGTGCCATCAGTTTCGCGGAGACCCAGTACTTC
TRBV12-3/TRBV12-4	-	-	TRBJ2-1	CASSGRGNEQFF	TGTGCCAGCAGTGGGCGGGGAAATGAGCAGTTCTTC
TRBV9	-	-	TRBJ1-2	CASSVGKGLIYGYTF	TGTGCCAGCAGCGTCGGAAAGGGGTTAATATATGGCTACACCTTC
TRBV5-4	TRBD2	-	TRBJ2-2	CASSFSGGADRELFF	TGTGCCAGCAGCTTTAGCGGGGGGGCTGACCGGGAGCTGTTTTTT
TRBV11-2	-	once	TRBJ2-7	CASSLVGEQYF	TGTGCCAGCAGCCTAGTAGGCGAGCAGTACTTC
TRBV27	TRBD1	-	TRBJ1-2	CASKTGPYGYTF	TGTGCCAGTAAGACAGGGCCCTATGGCTACACCTTC
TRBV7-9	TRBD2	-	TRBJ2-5	CASSPRSGGAQETQYF	TGTGCCAGCAGCCCGAGGAGCGGGGGGGCCCAAGAGACCCAGTACTTC
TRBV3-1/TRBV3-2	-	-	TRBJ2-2	CASSQRQGMTGELFF	TGTGCCAGCAGCCAACGTCAGGGGATGACCGGGGAGCTGTTTTTT
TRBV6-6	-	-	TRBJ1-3	CASGRPGHLSSGNTIYF	TGTGCCAGCGGTCGACCGGGACACTTGAGCTCTGGAAACACCATATATTTT
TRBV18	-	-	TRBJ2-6	CASSPLHTPGANVLTF	TGTGCCAGCTCACCCCTGCACACCCCTGGGGCCAACGTCCTGACTTTC
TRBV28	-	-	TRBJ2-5	CAIRDHGGQETQYF	TGTGCCATCCGGGACCACGGGGGCCAAGAGACCCAGTACTTC
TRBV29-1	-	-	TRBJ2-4	CSVQGNIQYF	TGCAGCGTTCAGGGGAACATTCAGTACTTC
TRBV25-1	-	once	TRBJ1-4	CASSESREGLTNEKLFF	TGTGCCAGCAGTGAATCCAGGGAAGGGCTGACTAATGAAAAACTGTTTTTT
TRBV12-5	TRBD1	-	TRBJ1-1	CASGLARQGRTEAFF	TGTGCTAGTGGTTTGGCACGACAGGGACGCACTGAAGCTTTCTTT
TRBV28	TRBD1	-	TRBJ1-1	CASRDGTGNTEAFF	TGTGCCAGCAGAGACGGGACAGGGAACACTGAAGCTTTCTTT
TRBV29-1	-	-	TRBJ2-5	CSVVGEETQYF	TGCAGCGTTGTCGGGGAAGAGACCCAGTACTTC
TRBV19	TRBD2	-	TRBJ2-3	CASSIPAGGGADTQYF	TGTGCCAGTAGTATCCCGGCGGGAGGCGGCGCAGATACGCAGTATTTT